This T cell receptor beta chain emerged from a study of blood T cell repertoires in COVID-19. Study at large: Sites in the United States, Italy and Spain provided acute and convalescent COVID-19 samples. PBMCs, B-cell-depleted T cells, or T cells were the source of the cDNA or gDNA that made up the material.

The V end lost 4 bases, the J end lost 1 base, and 7 bases lay between the germline ends. Germline V gene sequence: CDR1 SGHTA, CDR2 FQGTGA. The CDR3 loop spans 13 amino acids. Per the authors' pipeline: Reference gene primers were amplified, and this amplification served to estimate nucleated cell counts. Here immunoSEQ multiplex PCR was the method, and the copy in TCRdb shows in-frame clones only, minus some. The D gene and trimming were derived from the DNA, and the V and J assignments and clone size from that table. Of fewer than 150,000 clones in the sample, about 90% are singletons; the top ten hold about 4%. Patients at the Seattle site were enrolled during active infection and followed longitudinally.

Sequencing was performed on peripheral blood. The source of this sequence is a woman aged 60 to 75 with COVID-19, enrolled during active disease. The rearrangement links TRBV7-3 to TRBJ1-1; D is unclear. The CDR3 coding sequence is TGTGCCAGCAGCTCCCAGCGGAACACTGAAGCTTTCTTT. Translated: CASSSQRNTEAFF.